The rows below give T cell receptor beta chains drawn from one sample of a study of shared clonotypes between healthy human individuals. TCRdb's table, derived via immunoSEQ multiplex PCR, lists solely in-frame clones and lacks some. The sample lists around 2.5 million clones; 90% to 95% were seen once. The sequencing sample was made of naive CD4+ T cells from PBMCs. The receptors here all came from a young man in good health. Some clones in this sample may be carry-over from other donors' samples. Both conserved end residues are part of each CDR3. Fields, in order: V gene, clone size, CDR3 protein. Clone size is not always given. Where it is, it says once, few, many or a class for expanded clones.

>TRBV27|.
CASSLPTYLPPTGSTGELFF
>TRBV11-1|.
CASSRDREYEQYF
>TRBV2|.
CASSEFGGRAAEQYF
>TRBV28|once
CAIRRTEAFF
>TRBV11-2|.
CASSFLFGHTEAFF
>TRBV5-4|.
CASSLEGGWTEAFF
>TRBV7-8|.
CASSTRGRAGLNEQFF
>TRBV7-3|.
CASSSFLGTEAFF
>TRBV7-3|.
CASSLGPTRETQYF
>TRBV18|.
CASSPTTGVRNEQFF
>TRBV7-9|.
CASSLRETGELFF
>TRBV7-2|.
CASSEGLAPYNEQFF
>TRBV18|.
CASSPPRGSLYEQYF
>TRBV27|.
CASSPEGGSMNTEAFF
>TRBV11-2|.
CASRELAGAYEQYF
>TRBV29-1|once
CSAGQGASTEAFF
>TRBV28|.
CASSFTVGRDNTDTQYF
>TRBV9|.
CASSEDPRLLPLHF
>TRBV5-4|.
CASSLERLNTEAFF
>TRBV18|.
CASSPRNGGELFF
>TRBV10-1|few
CASSESKSVPQPQHF
>TRBV2|.
CASSGQDQETQYF
>TRBV29-1|.
CSAARYEQFF
>TRBV4-3|.
CASSQERRSPLHF
>TRBV27|.
CASRGTGEEFSYEQYF
>TRBV5-1|.
CASSLVVQGQDGYTF
>TRBV25-1|.
CASSDRTGSDEQFF
>TRBV11-3|.
CASSLGSSGANVLTF
>TRBV29-1|.
CSVEYGYEQYF
>TRBV19|.
CASSSGVGDTQYF
>TRBV7-9|.
CASSPGQGHGYTF
>TRBV19|.
CASRSGTANTGELFF
>TRBV4-1|.
CASSRVATNEKLFF
>TRBV18|.
CASSQMTAGTDTQYF
>TRBV5-6|.
CASSPGRAGNTIYF
>TRBV27|once
CATLGAQNTGELFF
>TRBV6-6|once
CATQRGNTGELFF
>TRBV19|.
CASGTGSTSYQETQYF
>TRBV21-1|once
CASSTRDSANTGELFF
>TRBV28|.
CASSPGYFGNTIYF
>TRBV7-2|.
CASSLGYSYEQYF
>TRBV11-2|.
CASSPVTSVVSGANVLTF
>TRBV19|once
CASSPGVKVHEQYF
>TRBV6-5|once
CASSSWTSGKETQYF
>TRBV7-3|.
CASSLVGTTSTDTQYF
>TRBV7-2|.
CASSPGTPGNTIYF
>TRBV11-3|.
CASSWDSASGNTIYF
>TRBV7-2|.
CARREGSNTGELFF
>TRBV10-3|.
CAIRPGQGAGEATDTQYF
>TRBV30|.
CAWSGGEGRGFNQPQHF
>TRBV5-1|.
CASSLSGQGIDTQYF
>TRBV28|.
CASSLFKGANYGYTF
>TRBV19|.
CASTPQNTDTQYF
>TRBV2|.
CASSGFPTSGEETQYF
>TRBV14|.
CASSQGRNYGYTF